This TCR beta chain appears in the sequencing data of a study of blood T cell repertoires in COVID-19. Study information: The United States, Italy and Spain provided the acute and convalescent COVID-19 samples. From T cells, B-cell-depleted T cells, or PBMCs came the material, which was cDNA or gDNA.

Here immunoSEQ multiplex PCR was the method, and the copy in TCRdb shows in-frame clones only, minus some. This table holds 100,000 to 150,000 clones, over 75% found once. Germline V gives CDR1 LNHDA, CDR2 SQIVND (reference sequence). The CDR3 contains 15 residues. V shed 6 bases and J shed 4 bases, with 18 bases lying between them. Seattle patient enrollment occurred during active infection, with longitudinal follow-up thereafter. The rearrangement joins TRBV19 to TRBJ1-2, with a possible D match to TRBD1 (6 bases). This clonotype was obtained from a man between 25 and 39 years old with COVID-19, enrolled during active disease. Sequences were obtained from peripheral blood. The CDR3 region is CASSSQGTGPYGYTF. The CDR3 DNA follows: TGTGCCAGTAGCTCTCAGGGGACGGGTCCCTATGGCTACACCTTC.